Listed here are 30 T cell receptor beta chains from one sample, sequenced in a study of CD8 T cells in ankylosing spondylitis. From the 5' RACE reads, TCRdb called clonotypes with MiXCR, one entry per CDR3 protein. The sample carries approximately 350,000 distinct CDR3 sequences, about 15% recorded once. The sample was blood, either unsorted or a sorted T cell fraction (not recorded which). The receptors here all came from a male donor with ankylosing spondylitis or in good health (not recorded which).

This clonotype was recorded once. The chain links TRBV9 to TRBJ2-4, with 7 bases aligning to TRBD1. With 4 bases clipped from V and 7 bases from J, the junction kept 11 bases outside the gene matches. CDR1 is SGDLS and CDR2 is YYNGEE in the germline V gene. CDR3 length: 15 amino acids. This CDR3 is CASSLGQVAGNIQYF. Here the CDR3 DNA reads TGTGCCAGCAGCCTCGGACAGGTGGCTGGGAACATTCAGTACTTC.

The chain joins TRBV5-1 to TRBJ2-5; a possible D gene is TRBD1 (5 bases). CDR1 and CDR2 (germline): SGHRS, YFSETQ. Trimming pared 2 bases from V and 4 bases from J, leaving 15 bases between. The CDR3 spans 15 residues. As DNA, the CDR3 is TGCGCCAGCAGCTTACAGGCTGTGGGGCGAGAGACCCAGTACTTC. This sequence encodes CASSLQAVGRETQYF.

V gene TRBV12-3 or TRBV12-4 combines with J gene TRBJ2-1; D possibly matches TRBD1 or TRBD2 (5 bases each). The CDR3 runs to 15 residues. V was cut by 7 bases and J by 1 base, with 14 bases left in between. CDR3 coding DNA: TGTGCCAGCAACCATCCAGGGAGTTCCTACAATGAGCAGTTCTTC. Translated: CASNHPGSSYNEQFF.

The sample holds a few counts of this clonotype. This chain joins TRBV4-1 and TRBJ2-7; weak D call: TRBD2 (6 bases). This CDR3 has 17 amino acids. V was cut by 0 bases and J by 0 bases, with 15 bases left in between. Germline CDR1 reads MGHRA; CDR2 reads YSYEKL. The CDR3 loop reads CASSQDHSGGDSYEQYF. The CDR3 bases are TGCGCCAGCAGCCAAGATCATTCGGGCGGGGACTCCTACGAGCAGTACTTC.

This clonotype turned up a few times. The gene calls are TRBV27 and TRBJ2-5, with a weak D call TRBD2 (6 bases). The CDR3 length is 14 residues. Looked up from germline, CDR1 is MNHEY and CDR2 is SMNVEV (reference sequence). V lost 4 bases to trimming and J lost 4 bases, with 13 bases between them. The CDR3 loop is CASSWAGQGETQYF. The CDR3 DNA reads as TGTGCCAGCAGTTGGGCGGGGCAGGGAGAGACCCAGTACTTC.

The V and J genes are TRBV27 and TRBJ2-7; 12 nucleotides line up with TRBD2. V gave up 10 bases and J gave up 0 bases; unmatched junction bases: 4. CDR1 and CDR2 from the germline V gene are MNHEY and SMNVEV (reference sequence). The CDR3 loop spans 14 amino acids. CDR3 protein: CAIPTSGSSYEQYF. CDR3 nucleotides: TGTGCCATCCCGACTAGCGGGAGCTCCTACGAGCAGTACTTC.

This clonotype appeared a few times. The chain is built from TRBV6-1 and TRBJ1-2; D is uncertain. Germline assignment: CDR1 MNHNS and CDR2 SASEGT. Deletions cut 4 bases from V and 2 bases from J, with 8 bases between. The CDR3 consists of 13 residues. CDR3 loop: CASSVEENYGYTF. CDR3 DNA sequence: TGTGCCAGCAGTGTGGAGGAAAACTATGGCTACACCTTC.

CDR3 DNA: TGTGCCAGCTCACCTTCTGGACTAGCGGGGGCAGATACGCAGTATTTT. Residues: CASSPSGLAGADTQYF. This rearrangement joins TRBV18 to TRBJ2-3, with 13 bases fitting TRBD2. The V segment lost 3 bases and the J segment 4 bases; nucleotides outside the gene matches: 4. Germline lookup yields CDR1 KGHSH and CDR2 LQKENI. The CDR3 has 16 amino acids.

This clonotype has a count of ten or more. The chain employs TRBV29-1 and TRBJ2-7, with unresolved D. This CDR3 comprises 12 residues. Germline loops: CDR1 SQVTM, CDR2 ANQGSEA. Trimming removed 0 bases at V and 4 bases at J, with 7 bases between. The CDR3 loop reads CSVEDRGYEQYF. CDR3 in DNA: TGCAGCGTTGAAGATCGCGGTTACGAGCAGTACTTC.

This clonotype has only a few counts. This chain uses TRBV10-1 with TRBJ1-5; tentative D call: TRBD1 (5 bases). Germline CDR1 and CDR2: WNHNN and SYGVQD (reference sequence). The CDR3 totals 14 residues. Trimming shortened V by 4 bases and J by 8 bases, and 15 bases separated the two germline ends. CDR3: CASSATSLGEPQHF. CDR3 in DNA: TGCGCCAGCAGTGCGACAAGCTTAGGGGAGCCCCAGCATTTT.

The chain recombines TRBV12-3 or TRBV12-4 with TRBJ1-2; D is unresolved. The CDR3 extends over 13 amino acids. Trimming shortened V by 8 bases and J by 3 bases, and 13 bases separated the two germline ends. The CDR3 sequence is CASRNRSHYGYTF. In nucleotides, the CDR3 is TGTGCCAGCCGCAACAGATCCCACTATGGCTACACCTTC.

This clonotype has just a few counts. The chain carries TRBV7-8 and TRBJ2-1; 11 bases map to TRBD2. The V gene end was trimmed by 9 bases and the J gene end by 5 bases; junction bases not matched to a gene: 21. This CDR3 is 19 amino acids long. Germline assignment: CDR1 SGHVS and CDR2 FQNEAQ. CDR3: CASISGRLQTSGVHNEQFF. For the CDR3, the DNA is TGTGCCAGTATAAGTGGGCGGCTCCAGACTAGCGGGGTTCACAATGAGCAGTTCTTC.

This rearrangement joins TRBV2 to TRBJ2-1, with D possibly matching TRBD2 (5 bases). CDR1 is SNHLY and CDR2 is FYNNEI in the germline V gene. This CDR3 contains 13 residues. Between the trimmed V and J ends, which lost 7 bases and 8 bases, there was a span of 15 bases. In nucleotides, the CDR3 is TGTGCCAGCACCACTGGGAGCAAGTATGAGCAGTTCTTC. It is translated as CASTTGSKYEQFF.

This clonotype was detected many times. The chain couples TRBV4-1 to TRBJ2-2; D is uncertain. With 4 bases removed from V and 2 bases from J, the gap between germline ends came to 8 bases. Looked up from germline, CDR1 is MGHRA and CDR2 is YSYEKL. CDR3 length equals 14 residues. The CDR3 coding sequence is TGCGCCAGCAGCCCCACAGAAAACACCGGGGAGCTGTTTTTT. Protein product: CASSPTENTGELFF.

This clonotype came up a few times. J is TRBJ1-1 and V is TRBV6-1; a possible D gene is TRBD1 (5 bases). Trimming cost V 8 bases and J 7 bases, with 17 bases left between them. Per germline, CDR1 MNHNS and CDR2 SASEGT. The CDR3 has 13 residues. The DNA for the CDR3 is TGTGCCAGCGATCCCAGGGAGTACGGTGAAGCTTTCTTT. Translation: CASDPREYGEAFF.

This clonotype was counted a few times. V is TRBV12-3 or TRBV12-4 and J is TRBJ1-2, with 9 bases fitting TRBD1. J lost 4 bases, V lost 2 bases, and 8 bases had no gene match. The CDR3 contains 16 residues. The CDR3 nucleotides are TGTGCCAGCAGTTTATCCGGGACAGGGTCCGCCTATGGCTACACCTTC. Protein product: CASSLSGTGSAYGYTF.

The chain is built from TRBV2 and TRBJ2-1, with D possibly being TRBD1 (6 bases). The ends were cut back, 5 bases at V and 0 bases at J, with 11 bases in the middle. CDR1 is SNHLY, CDR2 FYNNEI, per germline. The CDR3 covers 15 residues. The CDR3 reads CASSIDRTSYNEQFF. The CDR3 nucleotides are TGTGCCAGCAGTATAGACAGGACCTCCTACAATGAGCAGTTCTTC.

J is TRBJ2-1 and V is TRBV4-1; D gene ambiguous. The CDR3 length is 13 residues. Trimming shortened V by 4 bases and J by 8 bases, and 12 bases separated the two germline ends. The germline CDR1 and CDR2 sequences are MGHRA and YSYEKL. Here the CDR3 reads CASSPGPWDEQFF. The CDR3 nucleotides are TGCGCCAGCAGCCCGGGCCCTTGGGATGAGCAGTTCTTC.

The chain combines TRBV10-3 with TRBJ2-1; the match to TRBD2 covers 8 bases. This CDR3 is built from 12 residues. Looked up from germline, CDR1 is ENHRY and CDR2 is SYGVKD. V dropped 3 bases and J dropped 10; count of bases not matched to a gene: 2. DNA for the CDR3: TGTGCCATCAGTGAAGCTAGCGGGGAGCAGTTCTTC. Amino acids: CAISEASGEQFF.

This clonotype was recorded only once. This chain joins TRBV11-3 and TRBJ2-1; 10 bases line up with TRBD2. CDR3 length: 15 residues. Per germline, CDR1 SGHNT and CDR2 YENEEA. J was trimmed by 8 bases and V by 4 bases; bases with no gene match: 8. CDR3: CASSSSGTSVDEQFF. Written as DNA, the CDR3 is TGTGCCAGCAGCTCATCCGGGACTAGCGTCGATGAGCAGTTCTTC.

This chain links TRBV18 with TRBJ2-2, with 8 bases matching TRBD1. This CDR3 is 16 amino acids long. V was pared by 2 bases and J by 1 base, with 3 bases of the junction left unmatched. In germline, CDR1 is KGHSH, CDR2 LQKENI. CDR3 loop: CASSPGQGLNTGELFF. The DNA of the CDR3 is TGTGCCAGCTCACCAGGACAGGGCCTGAACACCGGGGAGCTGTTTTTT.

There are a few counts of this clonotype. Because the CDR3's place on the DNA is in doubt, the DNA is left out and the CDR3 is given as listed by TCRdb. V and J are TRBV21-1 and TRBJ2-7; TRBD1 is the table's D call and was not checked against the DNA. TRBV21-1 is annotated as a pseudogene. 18 amino acids form the CDR3, both terminal residues included. The CDR3 here is CASSKGRDVGQGAREQYF.

This clonotype was observed at least ten times. V usage is TRBV5-5 and J usage is TRBJ2-1; D possibly corresponds to TRBD1 (6 bases). The V end lost 3 bases, the J end lost 2 bases, and 12 bases lay between the germline ends. The CDR3 has 15 residues. Germline lookup yields CDR1 SGHKS and CDR2 YYEKEE (reference sequence). The CDR3 region is CASSSARDTYNEQFF. The CDR3, as DNA: TGTGCCAGCAGCTCGGCCCGGGACACCTACAATGAGCAGTTCTTC.

This clonotype was observed at least ten times. This rearrangement joins TRBV20-1 to TRBJ2-2, with TRBD1 as a possible D gene (5 bases). The V end lost 5 bases, the J end lost 4 bases, and 5 bases lay between the germline ends. In germline, CDR1 is DFQATT, CDR2 SNEGSKA (reference sequence). This CDR3 comprises 11 residues. This CDR3 is CSAQGTGELFF. In nucleotides, the CDR3 is TGCAGTGCTCAGGGCACCGGGGAGCTGTTTTTT.

CDR3 loop: CASSLRGLVYNEQFF. In DNA form, the CDR3 reads TGTGCCAGCAGTTTAAGGGGACTAGTATACAATGAGCAGTTCTTC. The chain employs TRBV27 and TRBJ2-1; TRBD2 matches at 8 bases. From germline, CDR1 is MNHEY and CDR2 SMNVEV (reference sequence). The V gene end was trimmed by 2 bases and the J gene end by 4 bases; junction bases not matched to a gene: 4. CDR3 length equals 15 residues.

This clonotype was counted ten times or more. The chain recombines TRBV12-3 or TRBV12-4 with TRBJ2-3, with D possibly matching TRBD1 (5 bases). This CDR3 has 14 amino acids. V gave up 8 bases and J gave up 0 bases, with 12 bases separating them. As DNA, the CDR3 is TGTGCCAGCCTTAGTGGGGCTAGCACAGATACGCAGTATTTT. Translation: CASLSGASTDTQYF.

The table lists this clonotype with a few counts. The CDR3: CASSFEGSSYEQYF. CDR3 in DNA: TGCGCCAGCAGCTTTGAGGGCAGCTCCTACGAGCAGTACTTC. This chain connects TRBV5-1 to TRBJ2-7; TRBD2 is a possible D gene (5 bases). CDR1 is SGHRS and CDR2 is YFSETQ in the germline V gene. This CDR3 comprises 14 residues. Trimming removed 2 bases from V and 0 bases from J, with 9 bases in between.

Many counts were recorded for this clonotype. The V call is TRBV29-1, the J call TRBJ2-1, with D perhaps matching TRBD2 (6 bases). Germline CDR1 SQVTM, CDR2 ANQGSEA. Trimming cost V 4 bases and J 8 bases, with 21 bases left between them. The CDR3 totals 15 residues. CDR3 residues: CSVVSKFWRADEQFF. DNA of the CDR3: TGCAGCGTTGTTAGCAAATTTTGGAGGGCGGATGAGCAGTTCTTC.

J is TRBJ2-7 and V is TRBV11-2, with D possibly TRBD2 on 5 matching bases. Trimming left V 4 bases short and J 0 bases short, with 19 bases between. CDR3 length: 17 amino acids. Germline CDR1 and CDR2: SGHAT and FQNNGV. The CDR3: CASSSNELRGPSYEQYF. CDR3 DNA sequence: TGTGCCAGCAGCTCCAACGAGCTTAGAGGGCCCTCCTACGAGCAGTACTTC.

This clonotype was seen repeatedly, ten times or more. The CDR3: CASSLRQGRSSNYGYTF. DNA for the CDR3: TGTGCCAGCAGTCTAAGACAGGGGCGAAGTTCTAACTATGGCTACACCTTC. This chain joins TRBV12-3 or TRBV12-4 and TRBJ1-2, with TRBD1 matching 8 bases. The CDR3 sequence is 17 residues long. With 5 bases clipped from V and 0 bases from J, the junction kept 11 bases outside the gene matches.